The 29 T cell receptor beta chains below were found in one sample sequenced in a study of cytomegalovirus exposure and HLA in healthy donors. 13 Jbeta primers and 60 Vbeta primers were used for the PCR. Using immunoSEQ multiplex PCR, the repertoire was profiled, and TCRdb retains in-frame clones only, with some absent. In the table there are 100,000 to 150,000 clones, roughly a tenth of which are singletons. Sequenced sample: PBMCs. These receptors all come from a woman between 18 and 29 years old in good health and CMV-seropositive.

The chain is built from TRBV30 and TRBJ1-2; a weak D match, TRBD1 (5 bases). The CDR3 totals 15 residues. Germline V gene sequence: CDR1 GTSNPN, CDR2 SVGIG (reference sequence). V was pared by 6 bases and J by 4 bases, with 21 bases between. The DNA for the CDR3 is TGTGCCTGTTTCCACCCGACAGAAAATCCCTATGGCTACACCTTC. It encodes CACFHPTENPYGYTF. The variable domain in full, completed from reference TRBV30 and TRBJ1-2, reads SQTIHQWPATLVQPVGSPLSLECTVEGTSNPNLYWYRQAAGRGLQLLFYSVGIGQISSEVPQNLSASRPQDRQFILSSKKLLLSDSGFYLCACFHPTENPYGYTFGSGTRLTVV.

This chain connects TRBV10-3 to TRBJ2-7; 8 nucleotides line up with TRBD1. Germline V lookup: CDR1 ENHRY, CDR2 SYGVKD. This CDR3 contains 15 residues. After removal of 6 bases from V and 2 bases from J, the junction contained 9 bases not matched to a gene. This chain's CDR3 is CAIRPGTGQPYEQYF. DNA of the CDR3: TGTGCCATCAGGCCCGGGACAGGACAACCCTACGAGCAGTACTTC.

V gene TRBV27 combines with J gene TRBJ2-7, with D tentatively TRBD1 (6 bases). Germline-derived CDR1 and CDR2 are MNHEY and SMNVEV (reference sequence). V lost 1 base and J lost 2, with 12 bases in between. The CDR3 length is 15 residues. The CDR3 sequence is CASSLLTGPTYEQYF. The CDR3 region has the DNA TGTGCCAGCAGTTTATTAACAGGGCCGACCTACGAGCAGTACTTC.

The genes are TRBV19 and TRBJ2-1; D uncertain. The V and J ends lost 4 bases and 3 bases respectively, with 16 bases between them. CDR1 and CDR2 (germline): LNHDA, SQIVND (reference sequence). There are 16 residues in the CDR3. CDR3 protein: CASSNQADLNYNEQFF. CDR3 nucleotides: TGTGCCAGTAGTAACCAGGCCGATTTGAACTACAATGAGCAGTTCTTC.

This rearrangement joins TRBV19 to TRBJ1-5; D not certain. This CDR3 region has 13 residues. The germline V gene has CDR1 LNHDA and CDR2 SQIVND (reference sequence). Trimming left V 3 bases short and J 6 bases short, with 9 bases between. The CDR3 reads CASSIEATQPQHF. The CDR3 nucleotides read TGTGCCAGTAGTATCGAGGCCACTCAGCCCCAGCATTTT.

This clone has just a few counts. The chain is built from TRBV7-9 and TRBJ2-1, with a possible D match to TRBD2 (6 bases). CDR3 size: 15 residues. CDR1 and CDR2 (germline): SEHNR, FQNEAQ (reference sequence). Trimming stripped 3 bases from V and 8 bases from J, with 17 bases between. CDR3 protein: CASSLGGFPSDEQFF. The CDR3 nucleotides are TGTGCCAGCAGCTTGGGGGGTTTCCCCTCAGATGAGCAGTTCTTC. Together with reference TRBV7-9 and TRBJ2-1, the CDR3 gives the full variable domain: DTGVSQNPRHKITKRGQNVTFRCDPISEHNRLYWYRQTLGQGPEFLTYFQNEAQLEKSRLLSDRFSAERPKGSFSTLEIQRTEQGDSAMYLCASSLGGFPSDEQFFGPGTRLTVL.

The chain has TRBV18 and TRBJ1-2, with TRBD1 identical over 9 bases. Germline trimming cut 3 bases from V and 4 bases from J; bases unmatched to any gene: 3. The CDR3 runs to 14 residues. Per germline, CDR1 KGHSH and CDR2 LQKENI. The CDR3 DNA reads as TGTGCCAGCTCACCGGGACAGGGAAGCTATGGCTACACCTTC. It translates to CASSPGQGSYGYTF.

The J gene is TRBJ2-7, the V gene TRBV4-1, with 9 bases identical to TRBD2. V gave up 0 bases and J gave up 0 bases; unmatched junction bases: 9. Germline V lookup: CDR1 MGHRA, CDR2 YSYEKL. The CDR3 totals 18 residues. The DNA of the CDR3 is TGCGCCAGCAGCCAAGAAGGCGGGGGGGAGGCCTACTCCTACGAGCAGTACTTC. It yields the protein CASSQEGGGEAYSYEQYF.

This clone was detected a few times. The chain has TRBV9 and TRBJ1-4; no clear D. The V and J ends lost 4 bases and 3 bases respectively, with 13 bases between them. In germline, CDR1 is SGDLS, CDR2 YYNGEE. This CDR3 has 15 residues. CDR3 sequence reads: CASSPGVEANEKLFF. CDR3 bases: TGTGCCAGCAGCCCCGGGGTTGAGGCTAATGAAAAACTGTTTTTT.

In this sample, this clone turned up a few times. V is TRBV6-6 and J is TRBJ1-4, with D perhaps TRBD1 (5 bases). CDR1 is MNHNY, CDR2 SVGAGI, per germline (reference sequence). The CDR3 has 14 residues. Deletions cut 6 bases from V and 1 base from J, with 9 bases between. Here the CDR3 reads CASSDDRTNEKLFF. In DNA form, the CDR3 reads TGTGCCAGCAGCGACGACAGAACTAATGAAAAACTGTTTTTT.

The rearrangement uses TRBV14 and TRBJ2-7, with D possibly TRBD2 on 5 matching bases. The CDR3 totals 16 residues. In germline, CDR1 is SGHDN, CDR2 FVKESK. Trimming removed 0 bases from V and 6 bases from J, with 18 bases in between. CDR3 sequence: CASSQDWVNRGGEQYF. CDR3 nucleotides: TGTGCCAGCAGCCAAGATTGGGTTAACAGAGGAGGCGAGCAGTACTTC.

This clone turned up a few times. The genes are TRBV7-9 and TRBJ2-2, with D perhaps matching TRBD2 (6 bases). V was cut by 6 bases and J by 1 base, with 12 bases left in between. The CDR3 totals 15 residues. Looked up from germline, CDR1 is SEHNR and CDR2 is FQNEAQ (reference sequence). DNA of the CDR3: TGTGCCAGCAGGACCGGGGGAGGGAACACCGGGGAGCTGTTTTTT. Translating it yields CASRTGGGNTGELFF.

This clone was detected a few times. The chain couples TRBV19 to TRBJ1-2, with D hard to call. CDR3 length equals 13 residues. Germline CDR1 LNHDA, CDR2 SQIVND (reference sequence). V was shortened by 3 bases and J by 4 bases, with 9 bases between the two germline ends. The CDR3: CASSMRLTYGYTF. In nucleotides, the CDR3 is TGTGCCAGTAGTATGCGGCTGACCTATGGCTACACCTTC.

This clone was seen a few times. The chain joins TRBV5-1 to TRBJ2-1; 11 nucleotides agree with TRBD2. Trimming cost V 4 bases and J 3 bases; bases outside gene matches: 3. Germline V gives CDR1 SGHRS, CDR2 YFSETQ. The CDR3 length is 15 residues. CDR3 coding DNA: TGCGCCAGCAGCGCGGGGACTAGCGGCTACAATGAGCAGTTCTTC. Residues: CASSAGTSGYNEQFF. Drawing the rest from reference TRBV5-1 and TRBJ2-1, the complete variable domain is KAGVTQTPRYLIKTRGQQVTLSCSPISGHRSVSWYQQTPGQGLQFLFEYFSETQRNKGNFPGRFSGRQFSNSRSEMNVSTLELGDSALYLCASSAGTSGYNEQFFGPGTRLTVL.

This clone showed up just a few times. The CDR3 sequence is CASSLYPEVIQFF. The DNA of the CDR3 is TGTGCCAGCAGCTTATATCCCGAGGTGATTCAGTTCTTC. V and J are TRBV7-9 and TRBJ2-1; D remains ambiguous. V lost 2 bases, J lost 13 bases, and 15 bases lay in between. This CDR3 is built from 13 residues. Germline V gene data show CDR1 as SEHNR and CDR2 as FQNEAQ (reference sequence).

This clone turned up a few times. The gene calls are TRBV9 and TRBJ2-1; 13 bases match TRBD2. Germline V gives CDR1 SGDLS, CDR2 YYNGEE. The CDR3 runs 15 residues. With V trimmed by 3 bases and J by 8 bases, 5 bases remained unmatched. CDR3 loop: CASSAGLAGVYEQFF. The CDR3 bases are TGTGCCAGCAGCGCAGGACTAGCGGGGGTCTATGAGCAGTTCTTC.

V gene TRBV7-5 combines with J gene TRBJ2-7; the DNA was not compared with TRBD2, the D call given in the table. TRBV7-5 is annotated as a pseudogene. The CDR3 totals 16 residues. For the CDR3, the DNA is TGTGCCAGAAGGTACCCATTAGGTACTAGCTCCTACGAGCAGTACTTC. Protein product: CARRYPLGTSSYEQYF.

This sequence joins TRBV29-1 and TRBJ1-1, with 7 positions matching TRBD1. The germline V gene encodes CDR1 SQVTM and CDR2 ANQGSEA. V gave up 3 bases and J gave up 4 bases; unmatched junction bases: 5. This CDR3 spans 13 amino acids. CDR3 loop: CSVDGQAGTEAFF. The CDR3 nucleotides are TGCAGCGTTGATGGACAGGCGGGCACTGAAGCTTTCTTT.

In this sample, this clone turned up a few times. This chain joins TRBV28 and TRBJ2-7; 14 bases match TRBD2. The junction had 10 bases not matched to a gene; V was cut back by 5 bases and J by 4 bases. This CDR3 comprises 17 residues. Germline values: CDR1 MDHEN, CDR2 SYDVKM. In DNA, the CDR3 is TGTGCCAGCAGTGGTCCCGGGACTAGCGGGAGCGGGTACGAGCAGTACTTC. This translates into CASSGPGTSGSGYEQYF.

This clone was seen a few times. The CDR3 sequence: CASSRRGGAEGGELFF. CDR3 bases: TGTGCCAGCAGTCGCCGGGGGGGGGCTGAAGGCGGGGAGCTGTTTTTT. The chain couples TRBV6-6 to TRBJ2-2, with 8 bases identical to TRBD2. Germline V CDR1 and CDR2: MNHNY, SVGAGI (reference sequence). This CDR3 spans 16 amino acids. V lost 5 bases and J lost 7; bases outside the gene matches: 12.

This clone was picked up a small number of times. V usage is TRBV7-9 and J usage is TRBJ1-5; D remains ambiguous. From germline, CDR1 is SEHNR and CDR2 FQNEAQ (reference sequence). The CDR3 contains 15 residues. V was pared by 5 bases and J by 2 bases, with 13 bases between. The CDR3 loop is CASSPPGAGNQPQHF. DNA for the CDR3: TGTGCCAGCAGCCCACCCGGCGCGGGCAATCAGCCCCAGCATTTT.

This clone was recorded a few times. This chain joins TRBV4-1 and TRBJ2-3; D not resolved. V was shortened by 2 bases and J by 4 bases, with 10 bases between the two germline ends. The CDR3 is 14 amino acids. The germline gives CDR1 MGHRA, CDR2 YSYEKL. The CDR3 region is CASSQKFRADTQYF. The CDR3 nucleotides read TGCGCCAGCAGCCAAAAGTTTCGAGCAGATACGCAGTATTTT.

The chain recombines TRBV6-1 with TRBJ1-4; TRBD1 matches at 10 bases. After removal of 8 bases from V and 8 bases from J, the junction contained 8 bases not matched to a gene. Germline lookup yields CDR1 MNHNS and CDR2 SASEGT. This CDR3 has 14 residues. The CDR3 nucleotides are TGTGCCAGCGATGCCGCGACAGGGGGCGAAAAACTGTTTTTT. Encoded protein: CASDAATGGEKLFF.

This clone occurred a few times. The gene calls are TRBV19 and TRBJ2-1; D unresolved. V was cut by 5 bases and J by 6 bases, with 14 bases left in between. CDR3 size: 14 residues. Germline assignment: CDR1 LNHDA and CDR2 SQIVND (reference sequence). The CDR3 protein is CASSLMLGVNEQFF. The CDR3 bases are TGTGCCAGTAGTTTAATGTTAGGAGTCAATGAGCAGTTCTTC. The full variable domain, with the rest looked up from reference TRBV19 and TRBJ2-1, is DGGITQSPKYLFRKEGQNVTLSCEQNLNHDAMYWYRQDPGQGLRLIYYSQIVNDFQKGDIAEGYSVSREKKESFPLTVTSAQKNPTAFYLCASSLMLGVNEQFFGPGTRLTVL.

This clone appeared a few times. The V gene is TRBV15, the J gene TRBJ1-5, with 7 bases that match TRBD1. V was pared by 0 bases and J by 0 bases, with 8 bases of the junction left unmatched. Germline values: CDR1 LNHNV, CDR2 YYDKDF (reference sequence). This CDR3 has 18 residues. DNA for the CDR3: TGTGCCACCAGCAGAGACTCCAACACAGGGGATAGCAATCAGCCCCAGCATTTT. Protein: CATSRDSNTGDSNQPQHF.

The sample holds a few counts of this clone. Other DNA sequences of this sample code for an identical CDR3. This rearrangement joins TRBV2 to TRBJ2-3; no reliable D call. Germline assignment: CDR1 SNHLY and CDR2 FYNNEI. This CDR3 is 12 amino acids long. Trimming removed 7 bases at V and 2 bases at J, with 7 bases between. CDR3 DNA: TGTGCCAGCACTGCAGACACAGATACGCAGTATTTT. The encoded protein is CASTADTDTQYF.

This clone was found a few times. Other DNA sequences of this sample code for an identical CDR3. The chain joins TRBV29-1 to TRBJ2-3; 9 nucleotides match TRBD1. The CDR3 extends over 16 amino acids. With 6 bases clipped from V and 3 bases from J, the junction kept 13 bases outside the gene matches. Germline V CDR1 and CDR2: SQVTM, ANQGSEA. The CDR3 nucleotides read TGCAGCGTCCCCCTACGCCGACAGGGGGGGACAGATACGCAGTATTTT. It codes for CSVPLRRQGGTDTQYF.

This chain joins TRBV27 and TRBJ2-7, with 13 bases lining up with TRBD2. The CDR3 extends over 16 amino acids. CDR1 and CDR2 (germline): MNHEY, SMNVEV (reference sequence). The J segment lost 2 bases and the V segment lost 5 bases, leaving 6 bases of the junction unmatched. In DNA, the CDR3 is TGTGCCAGCAGTCCCCGGACTAGCGGGAGTCCCTACGAGCAGTACTTC. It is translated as CASSPRTSGSPYEQYF.

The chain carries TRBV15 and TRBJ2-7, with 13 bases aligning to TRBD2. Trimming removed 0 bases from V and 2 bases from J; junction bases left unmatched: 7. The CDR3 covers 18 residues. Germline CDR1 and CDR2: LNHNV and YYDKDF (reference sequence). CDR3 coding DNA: TGTGCCACCAGCAGAGAACTAGCGGGAGGGCCGCCCCCCTACGAGCAGTACTTC. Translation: CATSRELAGGPPPYEQYF.